This T cell receptor beta chain was observed in a study of cytomegalovirus exposure and HLA in healthy donors. Researchers ran the PCR with 60 Vbeta and 13 Jbeta primers. The method was immunoSEQ multiplex PCR; TCRdb's version includes in-frame clones alone and lacks a portion of them. The table lists about 99,000 clones, roughly a tenth of them singletons. The ends were cut back, 8 bases at V and 13 bases at J, with 21 bases in the middle. The CDR3 runs to 14 residues. In germline, CDR1 is MNHEY, CDR2 SMNVEV (reference sequence). This clone has a handful of counts. Its antigen is not identified. Study-wide results and caveats: Among donors in an Asian-associated ancestry cluster, a later analysis reportedly found fewer N-insertions than the roughly 680-donor mean. Among TCR sequences, most were rare, though some public TCRs appeared in many donors. It was reportedly the case that the classifier diagnosed cytomegalovirus status with high specificity and sensitivity.

Sequenced: PBMCs. The source is a man between 35 and 55 years old in good health and CMV-seropositive. The V call is TRBV27, the J call TRBJ1-6; D may be TRBD1 (6 bases). The chain's CDR3 is CASRQLGGRIPLHF. Written as DNA, the CDR3 is TGTGCCAGCCGACAACTCGGGGGGCGGATTCCCCTCCACTTT.